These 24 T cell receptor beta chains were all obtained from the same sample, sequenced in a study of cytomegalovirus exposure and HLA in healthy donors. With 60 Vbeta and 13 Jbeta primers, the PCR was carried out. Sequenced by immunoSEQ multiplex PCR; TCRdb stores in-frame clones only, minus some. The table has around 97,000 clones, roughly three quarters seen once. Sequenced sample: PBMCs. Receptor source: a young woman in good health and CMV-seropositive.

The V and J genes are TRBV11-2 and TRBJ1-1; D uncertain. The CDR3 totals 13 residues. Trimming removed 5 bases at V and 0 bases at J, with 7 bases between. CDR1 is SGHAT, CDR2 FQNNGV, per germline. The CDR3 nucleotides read TGTGCCAGCAGCCCCACAGTGAACACTGAAGCTTTCTTT. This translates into CASSPTVNTEAFF.

The CDR3 nucleotides are TGTGCCACGCGAACTCCGTATACGAACTATGGCTACACCTTC. Residues: CATRTPYTNYGYTF. This chain joins TRBV19 and TRBJ1-2; D gene unclear. V shed 10 bases and J shed 2 bases, with 17 bases lying between them. Germline CDR1 and CDR2: LNHDA and SQIVND (reference sequence). This CDR3 has 14 amino acids.

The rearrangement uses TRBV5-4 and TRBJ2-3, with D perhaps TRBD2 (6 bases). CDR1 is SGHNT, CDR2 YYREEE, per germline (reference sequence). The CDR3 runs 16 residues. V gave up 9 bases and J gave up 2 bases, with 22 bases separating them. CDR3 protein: CATHPILASATDTQYF. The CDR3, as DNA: TGTGCCACGCACCCCATCCTAGCGTCGGCCACAGATACGCAGTATTTT.

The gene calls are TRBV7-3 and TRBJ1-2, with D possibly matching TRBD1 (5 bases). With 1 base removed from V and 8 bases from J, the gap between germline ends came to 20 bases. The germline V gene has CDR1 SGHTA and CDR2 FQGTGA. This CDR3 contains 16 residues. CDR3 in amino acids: CASSLNVGGVARGYTF. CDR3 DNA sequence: TGTGCCAGCAGCTTAAATGTGGGGGGGGTCGCGCGAGGCTACACCTTC.

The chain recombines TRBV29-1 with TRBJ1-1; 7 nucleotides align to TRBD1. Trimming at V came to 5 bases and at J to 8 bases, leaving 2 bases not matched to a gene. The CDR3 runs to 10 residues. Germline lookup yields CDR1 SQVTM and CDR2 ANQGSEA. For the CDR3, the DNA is TGCAGCGTTCTGACAGGGGAAGCTTTCTTT. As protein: CSVLTGEAFF.

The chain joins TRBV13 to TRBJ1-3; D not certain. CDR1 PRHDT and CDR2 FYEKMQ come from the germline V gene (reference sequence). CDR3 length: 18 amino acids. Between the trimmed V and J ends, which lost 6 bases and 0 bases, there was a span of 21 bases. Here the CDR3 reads CASRFTITPPVSGNTIYF. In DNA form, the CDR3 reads TGTGCCAGCAGATTTACGATTACTCCCCCCGTCTCTGGAAACACCATATATTTT.

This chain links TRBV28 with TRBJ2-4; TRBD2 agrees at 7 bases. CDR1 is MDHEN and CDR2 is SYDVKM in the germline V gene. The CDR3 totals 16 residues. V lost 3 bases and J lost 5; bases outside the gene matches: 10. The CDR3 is CASSFSPREGQNIQYF. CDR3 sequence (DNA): TGTGCCAGCAGTTTCTCCCCAAGGGAGGGGCAAAACATTCAGTACTTC.

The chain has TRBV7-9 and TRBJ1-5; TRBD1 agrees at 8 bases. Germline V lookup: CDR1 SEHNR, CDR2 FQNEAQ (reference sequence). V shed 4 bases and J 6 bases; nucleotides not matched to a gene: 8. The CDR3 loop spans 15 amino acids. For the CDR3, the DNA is TGTGCCAGCAGCTCGGGACAGGCCTCGGGTCAGCCCCAGCATTTT. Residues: CASSSGQASGQPQHF.

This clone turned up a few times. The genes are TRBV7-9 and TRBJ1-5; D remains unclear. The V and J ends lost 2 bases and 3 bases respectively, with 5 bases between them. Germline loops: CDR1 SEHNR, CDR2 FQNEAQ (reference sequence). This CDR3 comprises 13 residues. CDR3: CASSLYTNQPQHF. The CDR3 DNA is TGTGCCAGCAGCTTATACACCAATCAGCCCCAGCATTTT. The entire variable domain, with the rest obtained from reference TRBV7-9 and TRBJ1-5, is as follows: DTGVSQNPRHKITKRGQNVTFRCDPISEHNRLYWYRQTLGQGPEFLTYFQNEAQLEKSRLLSDRFSAERPKGSFSTLEIQRTEQGDSAMYLCASSLYTNQPQHFGDGTRLSIL.

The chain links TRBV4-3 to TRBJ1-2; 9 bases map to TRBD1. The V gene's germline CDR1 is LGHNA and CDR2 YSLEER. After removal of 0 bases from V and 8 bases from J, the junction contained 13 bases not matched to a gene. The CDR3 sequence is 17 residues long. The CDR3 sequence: CASSQEWQRQGVGGYTF. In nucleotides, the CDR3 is TGCGCCAGCAGCCAAGAATGGCAGCGACAGGGGGTAGGCGGCTACACCTTC.

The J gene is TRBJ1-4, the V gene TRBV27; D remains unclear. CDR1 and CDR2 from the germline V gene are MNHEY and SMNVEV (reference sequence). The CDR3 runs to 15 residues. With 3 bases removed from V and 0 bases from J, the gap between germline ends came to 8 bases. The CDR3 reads CASSFDYATNEKLFF. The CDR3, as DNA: TGTGCCAGCAGTTTCGACTATGCAACTAATGAAAAACTGTTTTTT.

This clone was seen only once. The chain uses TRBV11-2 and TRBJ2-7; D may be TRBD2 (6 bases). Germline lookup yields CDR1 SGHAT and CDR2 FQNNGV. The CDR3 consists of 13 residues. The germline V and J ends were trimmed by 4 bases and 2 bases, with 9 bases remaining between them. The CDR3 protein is CASSYGEAYEQYF. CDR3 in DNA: TGTGCCAGCAGCTACGGGGAGGCCTACGAGCAGTACTTC.

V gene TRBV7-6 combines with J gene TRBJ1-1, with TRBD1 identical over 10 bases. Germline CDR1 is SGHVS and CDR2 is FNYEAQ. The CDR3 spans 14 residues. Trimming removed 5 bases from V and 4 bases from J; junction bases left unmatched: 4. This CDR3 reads CASSGQGEGTEAFF. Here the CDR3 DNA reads TGTGCCAGCAGCGGACAGGGGGAGGGCACTGAAGCTTTCTTT. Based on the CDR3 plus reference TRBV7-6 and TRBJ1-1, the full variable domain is GAGVSQSPRYKVTKRGQDVALRCDPISGHVSLYWYRQALGQGPEFLTYFNYEAQQDKSGLPNDRFSAERPEGSISTLTIQRTEQRDSAMYRCASSGQGEGTEAFFGQGTRLTVV.

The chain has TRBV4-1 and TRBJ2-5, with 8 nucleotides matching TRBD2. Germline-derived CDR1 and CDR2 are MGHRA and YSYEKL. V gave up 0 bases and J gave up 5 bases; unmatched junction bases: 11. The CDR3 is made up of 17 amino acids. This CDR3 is CASSQDLTGGPGETQYF. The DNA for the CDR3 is TGCGCCAGCAGCCAAGATCTGACGGGGGGGCCGGGGGAGACCCAGTACTTC.

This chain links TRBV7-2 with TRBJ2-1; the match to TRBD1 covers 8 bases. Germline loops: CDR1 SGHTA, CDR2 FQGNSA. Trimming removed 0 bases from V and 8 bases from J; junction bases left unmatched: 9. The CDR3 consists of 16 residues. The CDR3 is CASSLAEDRDIDEQFF. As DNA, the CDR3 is TGTGCCAGCAGCTTAGCGGAGGACAGGGATATCGATGAGCAGTTCTTC.

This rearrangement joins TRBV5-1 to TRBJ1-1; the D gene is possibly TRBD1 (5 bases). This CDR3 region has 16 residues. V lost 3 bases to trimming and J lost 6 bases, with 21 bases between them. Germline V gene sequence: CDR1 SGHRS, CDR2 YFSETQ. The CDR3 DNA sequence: TGCGCCAGCAGCTCCGTCTCCCAGGGTGATGGGGCTGAAGCTTTCTTT. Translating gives CASSSVSQGDGAEAFF.

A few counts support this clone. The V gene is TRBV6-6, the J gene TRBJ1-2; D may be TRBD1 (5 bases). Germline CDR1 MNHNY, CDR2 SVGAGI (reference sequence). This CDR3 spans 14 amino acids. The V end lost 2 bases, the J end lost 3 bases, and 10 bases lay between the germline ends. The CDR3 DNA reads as TGTGCCAGCAGTTACCTCTCGACAGACTATGGCTACACCTTC. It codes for CASSYLSTDYGYTF.

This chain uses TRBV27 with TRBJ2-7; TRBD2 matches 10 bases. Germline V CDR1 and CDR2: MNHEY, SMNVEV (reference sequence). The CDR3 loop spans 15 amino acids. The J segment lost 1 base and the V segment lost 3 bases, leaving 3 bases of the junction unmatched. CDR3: CASSLGAGGSYEQYF. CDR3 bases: TGTGCCAGCAGTTTGGGAGCGGGAGGGTCCTACGAGCAGTACTTC.

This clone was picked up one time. CDR3 nucleotide sequence: TGTGCCACCAGCAGGTCAAAATCTGAAAAACTGTTTTTT. Residues: CATSRSKSEKLFF. The V gene is TRBV15, the J gene TRBJ1-4; no reliable D call. This CDR3 has 13 amino acids. The germline V gene encodes CDR1 LNHNV and CDR2 YYDKDF (reference sequence). Trimming took off 3 bases at V and 7 bases at J, with 9 bases between the two ends.

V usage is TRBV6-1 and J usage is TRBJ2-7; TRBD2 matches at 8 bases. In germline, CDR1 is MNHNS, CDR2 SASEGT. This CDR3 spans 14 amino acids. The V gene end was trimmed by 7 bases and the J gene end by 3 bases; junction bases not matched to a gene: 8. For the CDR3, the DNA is TGTGCCAGCACTTCCATTGCGGGGGGCTACGAGCAGTACTTC. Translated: CASTSIAGGYEQYF.

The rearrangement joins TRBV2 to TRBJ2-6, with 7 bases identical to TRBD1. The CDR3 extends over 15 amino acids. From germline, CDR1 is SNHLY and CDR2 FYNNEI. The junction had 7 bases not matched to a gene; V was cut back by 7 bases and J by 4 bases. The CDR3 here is CASTQEGAGANVLTF. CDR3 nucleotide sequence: TGTGCCAGCACTCAAGAGGGGGCGGGGGCCAACGTCCTGACTTTC.

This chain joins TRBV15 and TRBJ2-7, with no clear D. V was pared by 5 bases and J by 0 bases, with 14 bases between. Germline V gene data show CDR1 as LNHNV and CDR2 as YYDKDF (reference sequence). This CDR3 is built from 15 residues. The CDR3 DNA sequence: TGTGCCACCAGCCGAACCGCCTTCAGCTCCTACGAGCAGTACTTC. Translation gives CATSRTAFSSYEQYF.

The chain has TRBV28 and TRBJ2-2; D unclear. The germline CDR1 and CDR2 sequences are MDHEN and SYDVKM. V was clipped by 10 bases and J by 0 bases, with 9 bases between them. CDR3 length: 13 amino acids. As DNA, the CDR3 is TGTGCCACTATGTCAACGAACACCGGGGAGCTGTTTTTT. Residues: CATMSTNTGELFF.

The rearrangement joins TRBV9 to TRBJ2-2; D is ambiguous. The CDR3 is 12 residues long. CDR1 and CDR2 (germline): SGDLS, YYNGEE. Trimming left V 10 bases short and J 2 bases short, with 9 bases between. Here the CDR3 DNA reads TGTGCCGGAGTTGATAACACCGGGGAGCTGTTTTTT. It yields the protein CAGVDNTGELFF.